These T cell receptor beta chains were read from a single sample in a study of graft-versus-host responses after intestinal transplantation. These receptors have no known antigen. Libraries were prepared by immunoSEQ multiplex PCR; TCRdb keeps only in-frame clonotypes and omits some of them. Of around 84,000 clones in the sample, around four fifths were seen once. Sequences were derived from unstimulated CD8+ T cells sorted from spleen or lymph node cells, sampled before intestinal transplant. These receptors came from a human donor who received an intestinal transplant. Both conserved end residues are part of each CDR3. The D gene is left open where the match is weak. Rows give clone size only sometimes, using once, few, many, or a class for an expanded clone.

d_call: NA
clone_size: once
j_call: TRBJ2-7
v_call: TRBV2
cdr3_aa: CASSEALQPYEQYF
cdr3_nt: TGTGCCAGCAGTGAAGCGCTTCAGCCCTACGAGCAGTACTTC

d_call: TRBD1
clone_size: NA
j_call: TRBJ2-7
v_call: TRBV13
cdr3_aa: CASSLGTEGDEQYF
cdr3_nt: TGTGCCAGCAGCCTAGGGACAGAAGGGGATGAGCAGTACTTC

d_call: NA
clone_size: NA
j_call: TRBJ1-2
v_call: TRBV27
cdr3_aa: CASSFGRSGAYGYTF
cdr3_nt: TGTGCCAGCAGTTTTGGTAGGTCAGGGGCCTATGGCTACACCTTC

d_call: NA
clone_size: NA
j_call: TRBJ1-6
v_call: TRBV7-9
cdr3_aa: CASSLASPLGSPLHF
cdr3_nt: TGTGCCAGCAGCTTAGCCTCTCCCCTGGGCTCACCCCTCCACTTT

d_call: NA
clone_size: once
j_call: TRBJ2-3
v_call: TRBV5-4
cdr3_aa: CASSYPETEHTDTQYF
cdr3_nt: TGTGCCAGCAGCTACCCAGAGACGGAACACACAGATACGCAGTATTTT

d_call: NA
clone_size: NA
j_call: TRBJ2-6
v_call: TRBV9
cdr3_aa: CASSDPISGANVLTF
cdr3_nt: TGTGCCAGCAGCGATCCTATCTCTGGGGCCAACGTCCTGACTTTC

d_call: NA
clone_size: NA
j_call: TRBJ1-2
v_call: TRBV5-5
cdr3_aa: CASSYGYTF
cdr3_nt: TGTGCCAGCTCCTATGGCTACACCTTC

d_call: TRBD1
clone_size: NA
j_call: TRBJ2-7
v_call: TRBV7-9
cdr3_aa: CASTLDRGEQYF
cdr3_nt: TGTGCCAGCACCCTGGACAGGGGCGAGCAGTACTTC

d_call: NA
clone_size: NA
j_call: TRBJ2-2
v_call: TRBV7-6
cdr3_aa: CASSLALGGPRTGELFF
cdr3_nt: TGTGCCAGCAGCTTAGCGCTCGGGGGGCCGCGCACCGGGGAGCTGTTTTTT

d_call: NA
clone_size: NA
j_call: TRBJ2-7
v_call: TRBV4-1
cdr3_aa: CASSPWGRLGVYEQYF
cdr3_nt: TGCGCCAGCAGCCCTTGGGGCCGCCTGGGGGTTTACGAGCAGTACTTC

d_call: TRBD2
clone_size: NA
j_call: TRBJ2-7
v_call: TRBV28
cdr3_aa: CASSLFGLAGGAGYEQYF
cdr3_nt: TGTGCCAGCAGTTTATTCGGACTAGCGGGAGGGGCGGGCTACGAGCAGTACTTC

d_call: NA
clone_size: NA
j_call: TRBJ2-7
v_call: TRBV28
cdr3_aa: CASSSSARNEQYF
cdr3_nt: TGTGCCAGCAGTTCATCTGCGAGGAATGAGCAGTACTTC

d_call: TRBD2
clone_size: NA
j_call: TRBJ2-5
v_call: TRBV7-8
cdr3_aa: CASSLGGQAGGFGETQYF
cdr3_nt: TGTGCCAGCAGCTTAGGTGGTCAAGCGGGAGGTTTTGGGGAGACCCAGTACTTC

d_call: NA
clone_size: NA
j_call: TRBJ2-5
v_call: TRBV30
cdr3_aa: CAWSVPDSNQETQYF
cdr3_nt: TGTGCCTGGAGTGTACCGGACAGTAACCAAGAGACCCAGTACTTC

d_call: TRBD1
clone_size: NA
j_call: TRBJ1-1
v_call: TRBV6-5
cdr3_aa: CASLESRGRMSEAFF
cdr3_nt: TGTGCCAGTTTGGAATCCAGGGGGCGGATGTCTGAAGCTTTCTTT

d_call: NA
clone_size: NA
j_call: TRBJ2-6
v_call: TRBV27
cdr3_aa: CASSPTSGDGANVLTF
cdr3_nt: TGTGCCAGCAGTCCGACTAGTGGGGACGGGGCCAACGTCCTGACTTTC

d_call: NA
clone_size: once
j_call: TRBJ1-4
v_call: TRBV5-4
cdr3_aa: CASYAMGEREKLFF
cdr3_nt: TGTGCCAGCTACGCGATGGGGGAAAGGGAAAAACTGTTTTTT

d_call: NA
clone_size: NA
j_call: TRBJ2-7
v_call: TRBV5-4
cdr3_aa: CASSHSPSGEQYF
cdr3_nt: TGTGCCAGCAGCCATAGTCCCAGTGGTGAGCAGTACTTC

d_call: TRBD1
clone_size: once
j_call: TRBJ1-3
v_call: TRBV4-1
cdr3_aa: CASSPRQGAVGNTIYF
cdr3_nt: TGCGCCAGCAGCCCCCGACAGGGGGCGGTGGGAAACACCATATATTTT

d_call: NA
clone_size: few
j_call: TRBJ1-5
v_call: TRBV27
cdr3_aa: CASSLSIGLSNQPQHF
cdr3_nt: TGTGCCAGCAGTTTAAGTATAGGGCTTAGCAATCAGCCCCAGCATTTT

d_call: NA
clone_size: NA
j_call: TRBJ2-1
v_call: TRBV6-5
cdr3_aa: CASSYSSSGNEQFF
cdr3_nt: TGTGCCAGCAGTTACTCAAGTAGCGGCAATGAGCAGTTCTTC

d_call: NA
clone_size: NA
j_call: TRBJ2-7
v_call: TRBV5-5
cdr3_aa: CASSRAGYEQYF
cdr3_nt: TGTGCCAGCAGCCGTGCGGGGTACGAGCAGTACTTC

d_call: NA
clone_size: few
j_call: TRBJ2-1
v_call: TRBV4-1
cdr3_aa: CASSQGRSPYNEQFF
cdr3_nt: TGCGCCAGCAGCCAAGGGCGGAGTCCATACAATGAGCAGTTCTTC

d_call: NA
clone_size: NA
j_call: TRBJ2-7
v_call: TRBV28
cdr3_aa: CASSPILVESSYEQYF
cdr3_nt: TGTGCCAGCAGCCCTATTTTAGTGGAGAGCTCCTACGAGCAGTACTTC

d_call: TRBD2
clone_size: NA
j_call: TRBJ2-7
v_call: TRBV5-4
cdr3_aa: CASSTGLATYEQYF
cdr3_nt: TGTGCCAGCAGCACTGGACTAGCGACCTACGAGCAGTACTTC

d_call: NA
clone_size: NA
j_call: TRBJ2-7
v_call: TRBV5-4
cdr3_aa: CASSPTWSRGSAYEQYF
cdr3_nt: TGTGCCAGCAGCCCGACTTGGTCCCGGGGAAGCGCCTACGAGCAGTACTTC

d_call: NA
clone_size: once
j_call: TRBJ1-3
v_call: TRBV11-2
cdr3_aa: CASSLDSSGNTIYF
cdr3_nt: TGTGCCAGCAGCTTGGACAGCTCTGGAAACACCATATATTTT

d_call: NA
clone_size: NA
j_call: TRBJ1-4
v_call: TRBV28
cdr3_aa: CASSLLGINEKLFF
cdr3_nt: TGTGCCAGCAGTTTACTGGGCATTAATGAAAAACTGTTTTTT

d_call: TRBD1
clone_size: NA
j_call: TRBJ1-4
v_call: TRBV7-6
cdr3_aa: CASSSGGEDEKLFF
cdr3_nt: TGTGCCAGCAGCTCAGGGGGCGAGGATGAAAAACTGTTTTTT

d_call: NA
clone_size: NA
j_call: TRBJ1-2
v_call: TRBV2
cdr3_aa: CAAAAEARDYGYTF
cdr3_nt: TGTGCCGCGGCAGCGGAGGCGCGCGACTATGGCTACACCTTC

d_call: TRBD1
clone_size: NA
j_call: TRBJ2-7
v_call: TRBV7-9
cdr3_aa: CASSLTGTGDYEQYF
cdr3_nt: TGTGCCAGCAGCCTAACCGGGACAGGGGACTACGAGCAGTACTTC

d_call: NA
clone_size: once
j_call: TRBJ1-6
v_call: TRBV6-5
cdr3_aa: CASSGQKAYNSPLHF
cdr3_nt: TGTGCCAGCAGCGGACAGAAAGCCTATAATTCACCCCTCCACTTT

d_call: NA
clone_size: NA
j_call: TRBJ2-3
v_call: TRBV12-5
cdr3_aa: CASGLVARGPGSDTQYF
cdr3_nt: TGTGCTAGTGGTTTGGTAGCTCGGGGGCCTGGTTCAGATACGCAGTATTTT

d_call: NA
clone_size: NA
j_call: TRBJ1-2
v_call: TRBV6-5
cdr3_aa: CASSGAGTGYTF
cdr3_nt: TGTGCCAGCAGTGGGGCAGGGACCGGCTACACCTTC

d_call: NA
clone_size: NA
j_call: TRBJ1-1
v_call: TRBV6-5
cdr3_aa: CASSPPGQLNTEAFF
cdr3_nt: TGTGCCAGCAGTCCGCCGGGACAATTGAACACTGAAGCTTTCTTT

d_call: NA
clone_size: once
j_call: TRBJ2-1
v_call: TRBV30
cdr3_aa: CAWSGYNEQFF
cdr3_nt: TGTGCCTGGAGTGGTTACAATGAGCAGTTCTTC

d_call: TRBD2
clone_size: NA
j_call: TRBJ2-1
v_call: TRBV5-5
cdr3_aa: CASSFGTSGYNEQFF
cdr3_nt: TGTGCCAGCAGCTTCGGGACTAGCGGATACAATGAGCAGTTCTTC

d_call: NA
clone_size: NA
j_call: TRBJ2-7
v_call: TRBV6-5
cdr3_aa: CASSRSEGHEQYF
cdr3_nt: TGTGCCAGCAGTCGATCAGAGGGACACGAGCAGTACTTC

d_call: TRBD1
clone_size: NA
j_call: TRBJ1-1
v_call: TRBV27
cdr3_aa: CATRDRRSSQNTEAFF
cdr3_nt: TGTGCCACCCGGGACAGAAGATCCTCCCAGAACACTGAAGCTTTCTTT

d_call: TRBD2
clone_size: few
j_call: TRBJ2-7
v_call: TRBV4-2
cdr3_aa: CASSQDSLPGLAGVLYEQYF
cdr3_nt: TGTGCCAGCAGCCAAGACTCCCTCCCGGGACTAGCGGGGGTACTCTACGAGCAGTACTTC

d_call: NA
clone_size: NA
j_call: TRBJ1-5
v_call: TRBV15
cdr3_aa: CATGEGGQPQHF
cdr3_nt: TGTGCCACTGGGGAGGGGGGGCAGCCCCAGCATTTT

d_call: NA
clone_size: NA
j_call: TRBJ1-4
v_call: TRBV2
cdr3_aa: CASSETGRPDNEKLFF
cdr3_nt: TGTGCCAGCAGTGAAACGGGGAGGCCCGATAATGAAAAACTGTTTTTT